This TCR beta chain was sequenced during a study of T cells after yellow fever vaccination. On the study more broadly: Low-cell-number fractions underwent preparation using SMART-Seq v4 Ultra Low Input. Notes on the study in general: Post-booster repertoires again held most primary-vaccination clones (96% CD4, 75% to 90% CD8). By day 5 rather than day 15, the secondary response had peaked, though it was weaker.

Comments on this clonotype: Its antigen is not known.

TCR cDNA, made by 5'RACE template switching, carried an added universal primer site and UMIs. MiXCR, run by TCRdb on the 5' RACE reads, gives a single entry per CDR3 protein. In the table there are 300,000 or so distinct CDR3 sequences, 13% of which are singletons. Germline V gene sequence: CDR1 DFQATT, CDR2 SNEGSKA (reference sequence). V was trimmed by 4 bases and J by 0 bases, leaving 16 bases between them. The CDR3 has 16 residues. The genes are TRBV20-1 and TRBJ2-1, with TRBD2 as a possible D gene (6 bases). This sequence originates from a man between 25 and 39 years old who received the YFV17D yellow fever vaccine. The starting material was CD4+ T cells sorted from PBMCs, obtained 45 days after the yellow fever booster vaccination. The CDR3 nucleotides are TGCAGTGCTACACCCGGGACTTCGAGCTCCTACAATGAGCAGTTCTTC. This encodes CSATPGTSSSYNEQFF.